What follows describes a single T cell receptor (beta chain). Antigen unknown. Each CD8+ T cell subset was flow-sorted in triplicate. Every sort contained 250,000 to 350,000 cells. CD45RO-CCR7+CD27+CD95- was the phenotype of naive CD8+ T cells. The sample originates from a study of CXCR3-negative and CXCR3-positive naive CD8 T cells. Study results and limitations: Upon cryopreservation, CXCR3 expression partially decreased, and most assays used fresh PBMCs. CXCR3-positive naive cells carried more hydrophobic TRB CDR3s than CXCR3-negative naive cells did.

Researchers prepared the TRB cDNA libraries using 5' RACE with UMI labels. TCRdb re-called the 5' RACE reads; every CDR3 protein appears as one record, without DNA. Reported are some 130,000 distinct CDR3 sequences; the ten largest clones contain approximately 0.29%. In germline, CDR1 is SGHAT, CDR2 FQNNGV. This CDR3 is built from 18 residues. This sequence was found in a human donor in good health. Some clones in this sample may be carry-over from other donors' samples. Sequenced: naive CXCR3- CD8+ T cells from blood. As for subset: CD45RO-CCR7+CD27+CD95- naive CD8+ T cells lacking CXCR3 (TNR3-). This rearrangement joins TRBV11-2 to TRBJ1-6; there is no DNA to check the TCRdb D call of TRBD1. The CDR3 is CASSLSDAFMAGGTTLHF.